What follows describes a single T cell receptor (beta chain). This sample stems from a study of blood T cell repertoires in COVID-19. Background on the study: Acute-phase and convalescent COVID-19 samples originated in the United States, Italy and Spain.

The V gene lost 6 bases and the J gene lost 4 bases, with 10 bases spanning the gap. The CDR3 spans 12 residues. Authors' data handling: Amplification of reference gene primers was used by the study to estimate nucleated cell counts. The method was immunoSEQ multiplex PCR; TCRdb's version includes in-frame clones alone and lacks a portion of them. The V and J calls and the clone size are those of that table, but D and trimming were determined from the DNA. The top ten clones hold just over 0.85% of a sample with 350,000 to 400,000 clones, about nine tenths of them seen once. Those designated as exposed participants met a COVID-19 case within 2 weeks before study entry.

This TCR came from a woman between 40 and 55 years old who had been exposed to COVID-19. Sequenced sample: PBMCs or T cells enriched from blood (not recorded which). This chain joins TRBV12-3 or TRBV12-4 and TRBJ2-7; D perhaps matches TRBD1 (6 bases). CDR3 loop: CASRTRGYEQYF. The CDR3 DNA reads as TGTGCCAGCAGAACCAGGGGTTACGAGCAGTACTTC.